These T cell receptor beta chains were read from a single sample in a study of blood T cell repertoires in COVID-19. Profiling relied on immunoSEQ multiplex PCR, and the TCRdb table lists in-frame clones only, not all of them. The sample lists about 300,000 clones; about nine tenths were seen once. The sample consisted of peripheral blood. Receptors originate from a woman in her thirties with COVID-19, enrolled during active disease. Each CDR3 is given with its conserved first and last residue. The D gene is left open where the match is weak. The listing skips clone size in some rows; elsewhere it reads once, few, many or a size class.

clone_size,j_call,v_call,d_call,cdr3_aa,cdr3_nt
-,TRBJ2-5,TRBV11-2,-,CASSSVWGVGETQYF,TGTGCCAGCAGCTCCGTTTGGGGGGTGGGAGAGACCCAGTACTTC
-,TRBJ1-1,TRBV5-5,-,CASSRTENTEAFF,TGTGCCAGCAGCCGGACAGAGAACACTGAAGCTTTCTTT
-,TRBJ2-4,TRBV5-1,TRBD1,CASSFTGDIQYF,TGCGCCAGCAGCTTTACAGGGGACATTCAGTACTTC
-,TRBJ2-5,TRBV9,-,CASSTHVAQETQYF,TGTGCCAGCAGCACACATGTTGCCCAAGAGACCCAGTACTTC
few,TRBJ1-3,TRBV18,-,CASSPNRISGNTIYF,TGTGCCAGCTCACCAAACAGGATCTCTGGAAACACCATATATTTT
-,TRBJ1-5,TRBV28,TRBD1,CASRTGVQPQHF,TGTGCCAGCAGGACAGGGGTGCAGCCCCAGCATTTT
-,TRBJ1-6,TRBV12-3/TRBV12-4,-,CASRPDGGPLHF,TGTGCCAGCAGACCTGATGGCGGACCCCTCCACTTT
-,TRBJ2-7,TRBV6-1,-,CASREGGPYEQYF,TGTGCCAGCAGGGAAGGAGGGCCCTACGAGCAGTACTTC
-,TRBJ2-2,TRBV6-6,-,CASSHSLTGELFF,TGTGCCAGCAGTCACTCCCTGACCGGGGAGCTGTTTTTT
-,TRBJ1-4,TRBV7-9,TRBD1,CASSFGGRQGRGEKLFF,TGTGCCAGCAGCTTTGGGGGCAGACAGGGAAGAGGTGAAAAACTGTTTTTT
-,TRBJ1-5,TRBV24-1,-,CATSGATYQPQHF,TGTGCCACCAGTGGGGCCACCTATCAGCCCCAGCATTTT
few,TRBJ2-7,TRBV4-1,-,CASSQASRSEEQYF,TGCGCCAGCAGCCAAGCCTCCAGGTCCGAAGAGCAGTACTTC
-,TRBJ2-7,TRBV28,TRBD1,CASRPGTVFHYEQYF,TGTGCCAGCAGACCTGGGACAGTTTTTCACTACGAGCAGTACTTC
-,TRBJ1-5,TRBV30,-,CAWGTGNSPQHF,TGTGCCTGGGGGACGGGGAACTCGCCCCAGCATTTT
-,TRBJ1-5,TRBV19,TRBD1,CASSVVLGQGIGQPQHF,TGTGCCAGTAGTGTGGTCTTGGGACAGGGGATAGGACAGCCCCAGCATTTT
-,TRBJ1-1,TRBV5-5,-,CASSLGPGSTEAFF,TGTGCCAGCAGCTTGGGCCCCGGGAGCACTGAAGCTTTCTTT
-,TRBJ1-6,TRBV2,TRBD1,CATERSGQLNSPLHF,TGTGCCACCGAAAGATCGGGACAGCTTAATTCACCCCTCCACTTT
-,TRBJ1-1,TRBV5-4,-,CASSLDGASWNTEAFF,TGTGCCAGCAGCTTGGATGGGGCCTCATGGAACACTGAAGCTTTCTTT
-,TRBJ2-1,TRBV29-1,TRBD2,CSVYSGRPYNEQFF,TGCAGCGTTTATAGCGGGAGACCCTACAATGAGCAGTTCTTC
few,TRBJ2-3,TRBV19,-,CASRGADGTDTQYF,TGTGCCAGTAGGGGGGCAGACGGCACAGATACGCAGTATTTT
-,TRBJ2-7,TRBV4-1,TRBD2,CASSQGAGARAYEQYF,TGCGCCAGCAGCCAAGGAGCGGGAGCGAGGGCCTACGAGCAGTACTTC
-,TRBJ1-2,TRBV7-2,TRBD1,CASSSGQGETYGYTF,TGTGCCAGCAGTTCCGGACAGGGGGAGACCTATGGCTACACCTTC
-,TRBJ1-6,TRBV7-2,TRBD1,CASSSTGNGSPLHF,TGTGCCAGCAGCTCGACAGGGAATGGGTCACCCCTCCACTTT
once,TRBJ1-5,TRBV5-1,-,CASSLGWAANQPQHF,TGCGCCAGCAGCTTGGGGTGGGCAGCCAATCAGCCCCAGCATTTT
-,TRBJ2-7,TRBV11-2,TRBD1,CASSLQGAHYEQYF,TGTGCCAGCAGCTTACAGGGGGCTCACTACGAGCAGTACTTC
once,TRBJ1-2,TRBV28,-,CASSFRGEDGYTF,TGTGCCAGCAGTTTCCGAGGGGAGGATGGCTACACCTTC
-,TRBJ2-1,TRBV7-9,TRBD2,CASSHRLAGGDEQFF,TGTGCCAGCAGCCACCGACTAGCGGGAGGGGATGAGCAGTTCTTC
-,TRBJ1-6,TRBV2,TRBD1,CANRQGGNSPLHF,TGTGCCAATCGACAGGGGGGCAATTCACCCCTCCACTTT
-,TRBJ1-6,TRBV6-5,-,CASSSNRNSPLHF,TGTGCCAGCAGTTCCAACAGAAATTCACCCCTCCACTTT
-,TRBJ2-3,TRBV2,TRBD2,CASSDRGVDTQYF,TGTGCCAGCAGTGATCGGGGGGTAGATACGCAGTATTTT
-,TRBJ1-3,TRBV7-2,-,CASSPEGGTGNTIYF,TGTGCCAGCAGCCCAGAAGGGGGTACAGGAAACACCATATATTTT
-,TRBJ1-2,TRBV19,TRBD1,CASGQALGYTF,TGTGCCAGCGGACAGGCTCTTGGCTACACCTTC
-,TRBJ2-2,TRBV6-5,TRBD2,CASRKAGGSGELFF,TGTGCCAGCCGCAAAGCGGGAGGTTCCGGGGAGCTGTTTTTT
-,TRBJ2-7,TRBV12-3/TRBV12-4,-,CASRRRGYEQYF,TGTGCCAGCAGACGCCGCGGATACGAGCAGTACTTC
-,TRBJ2-5,TRBV12-5,-,CASGLDPPGTQYF,TGTGCTAGTGGTTTGGACCCACCCGGGACCCAGTACTTC
-,TRBJ2-2,TRBV19,-,CASSIVGGTGELFF,TGTGCCAGTAGTATAGTTGGAGGGACCGGGGAGCTGTTTTTT
-,TRBJ1-5,TRBV7-2,-,CASSLAGGISNQPQHF,TGTGCCAGCAGCTTAGCCGGAGGGATCAGCAATCAGCCCCAGCATTTT
-,TRBJ2-5,TRBV12-3/TRBV12-4,-,CASSPFAEETQYF,TGTGCCAGCAGTCCGTTCGCGGAAGAGACCCAGTACTTC